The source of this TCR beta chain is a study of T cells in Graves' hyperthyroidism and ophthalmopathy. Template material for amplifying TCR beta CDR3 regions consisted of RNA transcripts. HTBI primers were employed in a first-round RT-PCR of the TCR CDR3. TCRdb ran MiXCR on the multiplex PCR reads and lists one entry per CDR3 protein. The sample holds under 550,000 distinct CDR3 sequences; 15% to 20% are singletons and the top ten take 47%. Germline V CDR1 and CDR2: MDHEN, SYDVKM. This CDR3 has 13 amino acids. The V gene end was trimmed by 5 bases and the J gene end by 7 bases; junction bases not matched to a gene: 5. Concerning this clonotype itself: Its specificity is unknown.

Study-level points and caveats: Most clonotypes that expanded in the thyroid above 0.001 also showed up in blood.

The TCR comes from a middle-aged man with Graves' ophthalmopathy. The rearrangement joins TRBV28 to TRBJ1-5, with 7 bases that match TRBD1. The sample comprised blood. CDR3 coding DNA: TGTGCCAGCAGTGGTATCAGGGGGCAGCCCCAGCATTTT. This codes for CASSGIRGQPQHF.